The source of this TCR beta chain is a study of blood T cell repertoires in COVID-19 (dated by TCRdb to the early 2020s). Turning to the overall study: Samples covering the acute and convalescent phases of COVID-19 were provided by collaborators in the United States, Italy and Spain. The material from the prospective study consisted of cDNA or gDNA derived from T cells, B-cell-depleted T cells, or PBMCs. Deeply sampled blood TCRbeta repertoires from subjects exposed to, actively infected with, or recovered from COVID-19 were included in the dataset. A freely available public database, intended as a resource for researchers studying the immune response to SARS-CoV-2, is where the repertoires were released. Samples came from the ongoing ImmuneRACE study (first 160 participants) plus 1,254 subjects from 6 global collaborators. Sample metadata almost always included a de-identified subject ID, COVID-19 status, age in years and sex. HLA class I and class II types, where available, came from metadata supplied by the sample provider rather than from assay-based typing. Broader findings and caveats from the paper: Clinical and demographic metadata were provided uncurated, with the amount varying by source and participant.

The immunoSEQ Assay, a bias-controlled multiplex PCR, was used to amplify TCRbeta CDR3 regions from genomic DNA. As for how the authors treated the data: The number of nucleated cells in each sample was estimated from the amplification of reference gene primers within the assay. To quantify the absolute abundance of each unique TCRbeta CDR3 rearrangement, sequence reads were collapsed and filtered. For each sample, productive Simpson clonality was calculated by taking the square root of Simpson's diversity index across productive rearrangements. TCRdb took over this immuneACCESS table, retaining in-frame rearrangements with V and J assigned. Such tables are incomplete; in checked studies, under half of the missing clones stem from an unresolved V gene, and the remainder is unexplained. The D gene and trimming were derived from the DNA, and the V and J assignments and clone size from that table. The sample records 300,000 or so clones, around four fifths of which are singletons. Around 3.9% of the sample lies in the top ten.

There are 16 amino acids in the CDR3, from cysteine to phenylalanine inclusive. Kept here is only the CDR3 DNA, which spans 48 bases and is read in frame from base 1. From the germline V gene, CDR1 is SNHLY and CDR2 is FYNNEI. From V the trimming removes 10 bases and from J it removes 0 bases, while the gene matches leave 9 bases of the junction unaccounted for. On this clone: Which antigen it targets is not known. It has no much larger one-base neighbor in the sample; base qualities were not kept.

Whole blood was collected in K2EDTA tubes by collaborating institutions according to the institutions' own protocols. For TCRbeta analysis, collaborator samples were shipped as frozen whole blood, as isolated PBMCs, or as DNA extracted from either sample type. This sequence uses TRBV2 and TRBJ1-4, and 9 bases in between align with TRBD1. This receptor was taken from a woman in her 50s with active or convalescent COVID-19. Sequencing used peripheral blood. The base sequence is TGTGCCACCGGCCGGGACAGGGTGGCAACTAATGAAAAACTGTTTTTT. Translated, it reads CATGRDRVATNEKLFF.